The 2 T cell receptor beta chains reported below all come from one sample, sequenced in a study of T cells in Graves' hyperthyroidism and ophthalmopathy. From RNA transcripts, TCR beta CDR3 regions were amplified. The HTBI primer set served for first-round RT-PCR of the TCR CDR3. TCRdb redid the calling of the multiplex PCR reads with MiXCR, one entry per CDR3 protein. The table shows about 700,000 distinct CDR3 sequences, with around 15% occurring only once. Source material: blood. The origin of the receptors is a woman aged 18-30 years with Graves' hyperthyroidism.

This clonotype was counted between two and nine times. This chain connects TRBV7-8 to TRBJ1-1; the D is unclear. The CDR3 runs to 14 residues. V dropped 5 bases and J dropped 0 bases, with 10 bases sitting between them. Germline CDR1 and CDR2: SGHVS and FQNEAQ. The CDR3 nucleotides are TGTGCCAGCAGCCCTCCGCCGATGAACACTGAAGCTTTCTTT. Amino acids: CASSPPPMNTEAFF.

Many counts were recorded for this clonotype. The rearrangement joins TRBV7-2 to TRBJ2-1; 9 bases are shared with TRBD2. V trimming: 5 bases; J trimming: 2 bases; junction bases outside the gene matches: 13. The CDR3 is 18 residues long. Germline lookup yields CDR1 SGHTA and CDR2 FQGNSA. The CDR3, as DNA: TGTGCCAGCAGCCTAGGGTGGGTAGCGGGAGACCCCTACAATGAGCAGTTCTTC. Translating gives CASSLGWVAGDPYNEQFF.